This T cell receptor (beta chain) was profiled in a study of PD-1 blockade in classical Hodgkin lymphoma. As for the study in general: On a schedule of every 2 weeks, patients received nivolumab 3 mg/kg intravenously.

Comment on this clone: Antigen: not known.

V gave up 6 bases and J gave up 1 base; unmatched junction bases: 6. Germline CDR1 reads MNHNY; CDR2 reads SVGAGI (reference sequence). The CDR3 is 15 residues long. Whole-study results and caveats: Researchers reported that CD4+ TCR diversity, though not CD8+, rose significantly by C4D1. Healthy donors were reported to have higher baseline TCR diversity than newly diagnosed patients. Similar baseline diversity was found in complete responders and newly diagnosed patients.

Some clones are missing from TCRdb's copy, which holds only in-frame ones; the method was immunoSEQ multiplex PCR. The table records roughly 26,000 clones, over 75% of them present only once. Relapse after autologous stem cell transplantation occurred in every patient, and brentuximab vedotin exposure varied. The gene calls are TRBV6-6 and TRBJ2-3; the match to TRBD2 covers 8 bases. This specimen was peripheral blood mononuclear cells (PBMCs), taken at baseline. This TCR came from a human donor with classical Hodgkin lymphoma. The chain's CDR3 is CASSRATSGTDTQYF. In DNA, the CDR3 is TGTGCCAGCAGCCGCGCGACTAGCGGCACAGATACGCAGTATTTT.